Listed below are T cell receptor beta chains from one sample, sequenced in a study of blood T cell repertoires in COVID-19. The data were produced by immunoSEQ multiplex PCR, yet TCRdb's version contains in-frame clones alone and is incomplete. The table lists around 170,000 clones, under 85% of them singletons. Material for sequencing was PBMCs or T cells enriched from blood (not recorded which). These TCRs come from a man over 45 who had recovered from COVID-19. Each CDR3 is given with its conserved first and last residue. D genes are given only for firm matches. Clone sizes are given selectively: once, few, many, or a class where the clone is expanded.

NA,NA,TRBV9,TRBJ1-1,CASSVAQGGAEAFF,TGTGCCAGCAGCGTAGCTCAGGGTGGAGCTGAAGCTTTCTTT
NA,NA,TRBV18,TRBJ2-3,CASSLSGTDTQYF,TGTGCCAGCTCACTTTCGGGCACAGATACGCAGTATTTT
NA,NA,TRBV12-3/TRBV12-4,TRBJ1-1,CASSYIPQAAFF,TGTGCCAGCAGTTATATTCCCCAGGCCGCTTTCTTT
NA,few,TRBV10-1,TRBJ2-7,CASKSHEQYF,TGCGCCAGCAAAAGCCACGAGCAGTACTTC
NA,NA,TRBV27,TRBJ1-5,CASSFGGGQPQHF,TGTGCCAGCAGTTTCGGTGGCGGTCAGCCCCAGCATTTT
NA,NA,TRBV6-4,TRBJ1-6,CASSGGGHRSPLHF,TGTGCCAGCAGTGGCGGGGGGCATAGATCACCCCTCCACTTT
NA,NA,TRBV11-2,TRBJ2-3,CASSLGFDRGRADTQYF,TGTGCCAGCAGCTTAGGATTCGACCGGGGTCGGGCAGATACGCAGTATTTT
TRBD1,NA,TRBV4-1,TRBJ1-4,CASSPPDRGVLGEKLFF,TGCGCCAGCAGCCCGCCGGACAGGGGAGTCCTTGGTGAAAAACTGTTTTTT
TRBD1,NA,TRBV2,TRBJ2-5,CASSADRGGMETQYF,TGTGCCAGCAGCGCGGACAGGGGAGGAATGGAGACCCAGTACTTC
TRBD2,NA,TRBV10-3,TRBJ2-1,CAISEPAGGGIYEQFF,TGTGCCATCAGTGAGCCGGCCGGGGGGGGTATCTATGAGCAGTTCTTC
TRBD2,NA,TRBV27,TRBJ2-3,CASSPRGLAGTDTQYF,TGTGCCAGCAGTCCGCGGGGACTAGCAGGCACAGATACGCAGTATTTT
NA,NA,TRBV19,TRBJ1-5,CASQILNEPQHF,TGTGCCAGCCAAATACTCAACGAGCCCCAGCATTTT
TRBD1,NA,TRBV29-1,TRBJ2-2,CSVPRTGARTGELFF,TGCAGCGTTCCTAGGACAGGGGCACGCACCGGGGAGCTGTTTTTT
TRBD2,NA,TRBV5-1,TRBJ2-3,CASSLKSGGSDTQYF,TGCGCCAGCAGCTTGAAGAGCGGGGGATCAGATACGCAGTATTTT
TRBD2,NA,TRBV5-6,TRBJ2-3,CASSLLEDIAGGTDTQYF,TGTGCCAGCAGCTTATTGGAGGATATAGCGGGGGGCACAGATACGCAGTATTTT
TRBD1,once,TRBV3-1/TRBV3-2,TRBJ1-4,CASSSRQGNEKLFF,TGTGCCAGCAGCAGCCGACAGGGGAATGAAAAACTGTTTTTT
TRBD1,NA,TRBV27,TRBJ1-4,CASTSGQGFEKLFF,TGTGCCAGCACCTCGGGACAGGGGTTTGAAAAACTGTTTTTT
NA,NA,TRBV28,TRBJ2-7,CASINSYEQYF,TGTGCCAGCATAAACAGCTACGAGCAGTACTTC
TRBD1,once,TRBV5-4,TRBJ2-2,CASSLVPGGDTGELFF,TGTGCCAGCAGCTTGGTGCCAGGGGGCGACACCGGGGAGCTGTTTTTT
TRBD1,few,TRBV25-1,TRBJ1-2,CASSRGQNYGYTF,TGTGCCAGCAGCAGGGGGCAGAACTATGGCTACACCTTC
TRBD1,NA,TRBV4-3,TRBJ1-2,CASSQAMTGTYGYTF,TGCGCCAGCAGCCAAGCTATGACAGGGACCTATGGCTACACCTTC
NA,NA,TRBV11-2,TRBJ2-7,CASSLGASGSEQYF,TGTGCCAGCAGCTTAGGGGCCAGTGGGTCCGAGCAGTACTTC
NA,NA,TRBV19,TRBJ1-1,CASSISGGLLDRETEAFF,TGTGCCAGTAGTATATCGGGGGGTCTTCTCGACCGGGAGACTGAAGCTTTCTTT
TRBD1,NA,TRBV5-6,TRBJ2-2,CASSPGQLNTGELFF,TGTGCCAGCAGCCCGGGACAGCTGAACACCGGGGAGCTGTTTTTT
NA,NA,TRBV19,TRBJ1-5,CASSILWGQQPQHF,TGTGCCAGTAGTATCTTATGGGGACAACAGCCCCAGCATTTT
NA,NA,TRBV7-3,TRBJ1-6,CASSLGGRDSPLHF,TGTGCCAGCAGCTTAGGGGGCCGTGATTCACCCCTCCACTTT
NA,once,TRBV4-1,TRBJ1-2,CASSQDVYGYTF,TGCGCCAGCAGCCAAGACGTCTATGGCTACACCTTC
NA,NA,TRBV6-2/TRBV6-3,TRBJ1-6,CASSYSPEVNSPLHF,TGTGCCAGCAGTTACTCCCCAGAAGTAAATTCACCCCTCCACTTT
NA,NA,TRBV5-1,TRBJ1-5,CASSLDGGGKGQPQHF,TGCGCCAGCAGCTTGGACGGGGGGGGTAAGGGTCAGCCCCAGCATTTT
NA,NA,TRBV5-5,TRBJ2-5,CASSLRGETQYF,TGTGCCAGCAGCTTAAGGGGGGAGACCCAGTACTTC
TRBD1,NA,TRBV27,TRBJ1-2,CASSSWTGTGYGYTF,TGTGCCAGCAGTTCGTGGACAGGGACGGGTTATGGCTACACCTTC
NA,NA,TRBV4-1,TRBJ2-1,CASAATLGDYNEQFF,TGCGCCAGCGCTGCCACGCTAGGGGACTACAATGAGCAGTTCTTC
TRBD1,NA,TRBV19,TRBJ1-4,CASSLGQGEKLFF,TGTGCCAGTAGTCTCGGACAGGGTGAAAAACTGTTTTTT
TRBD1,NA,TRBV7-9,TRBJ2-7,CASGSDRRSSYEQYF,TGTGCCAGCGGTTCGGACAGGAGGAGCTCCTACGAGCAGTACTTC
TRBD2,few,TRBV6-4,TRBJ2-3,CASRIIAGGTDTQYF,TGTGCCAGCAGAATTATAGCGGGGGGCACAGATACGCAGTATTTT
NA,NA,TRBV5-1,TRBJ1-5,CASSLRGNQPQHF,TGCGCCAGCAGCTTACGGGGGAATCAGCCCCAGCATTTT
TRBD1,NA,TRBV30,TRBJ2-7,CAWTRDRGHEQYF,TGTGCCTGGACCCGGGACAGGGGGCACGAGCAGTACTTC
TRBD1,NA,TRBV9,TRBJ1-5,CASSATGGDQPQHF,TGTGCCAGCAGCGCCACAGGGGGGGATCAGCCCCAGCATTTT
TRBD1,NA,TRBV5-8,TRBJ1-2,CASSLRTGGYRDYGYTF,TGTGCCAGCAGCTTGAGGACAGGGGGTTATAGGGACTATGGCTACACCTTC
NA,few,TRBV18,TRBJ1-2,CASSQRAEYGYTF,TGTGCCAGCTCACAGCGGGCGGAATATGGCTACACCTTC
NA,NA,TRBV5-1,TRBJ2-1,CASRGGASYNEQFF,TGCGCCAGCAGAGGGGGGGCCTCCTACAATGAGCAGTTCTTC